This TCR beta chain appears in the sequencing data of a study of blood T cell repertoires in COVID-19. Study summary: Sites across the United States, Italy and Spain contributed samples from acute and convalescent COVID-19. T cells, B-cell-depleted T cells, or PBMCs supplied cDNA or gDNA.

Germline V gene data show CDR1 as LNHDA and CDR2 as SQIVND (reference sequence). Trimming took off 6 bases at V and 12 bases at J, with 15 bases between the two ends. The CDR3 runs 12 residues. How the authors handled the data: Scientists estimated how many nucleated cells there were by amplifying reference gene primers. The protocol was immunoSEQ multiplex PCR, while the TCRdb copy is restricted to in-frame clones and leaves out a portion. That table furnishes V, J and clone size, whereas the DNA furnished D and trimming. Here the sample spans 75,000 to 85,000 clones, over 70% being singletons. The sequence was collected from a man in his fifties with active COVID-19. V usage is TRBV19 and J usage is TRBJ1-5; D may be TRBD1 (5 bases). Sequencing was performed on peripheral blood. For the CDR3, the DNA is TGTGCCAGTAGAGACTACGGGACTGACCAGCATTTT. Encoded protein: CASRDYGTDQHF. The entire variable domain, with the rest obtained from reference TRBV19 and TRBJ1-5, is as follows: DGGITQSPKYLFRKEGQNVTLSCEQNLNHDAMYWYRQDPGQGLRLIYYSQIVNDFQKGDIAEGYSVSREKKESFPLTVTSAQKNPTAFYLCASRDYGTDQHFGDGTRLSIL.